The clone carrying this TCR beta chain has just one count. This record comes from a study of blood T cell repertoires in COVID-19. Assay used: immunoSEQ multiplex PCR; TCRdb lists only in-frame clones, some missing. Among some 320,000 clones listed, around 85% were seen once. Sequences were obtained from PBMCs or T cells enriched from blood (not recorded which). The source of this sequence is a woman aged 25-40 years who had been exposed to COVID-19.

The CDR3 DNA is TGTGCCAGCAGTTATAGCGGGGGGGCGAAGACCCAGTACTTC. As protein: CASSYSGGAKTQYF. The V gene is TRBV6-2 or TRBV6-3, the J gene TRBJ2-5; 11 bases are shared with TRBD2. Germline CDR1 is MNHEY and CDR2 is SVGEGT. V was clipped by 3 bases and J by 6 bases; unmatched bases: 3. There are 14 residues in the CDR3.